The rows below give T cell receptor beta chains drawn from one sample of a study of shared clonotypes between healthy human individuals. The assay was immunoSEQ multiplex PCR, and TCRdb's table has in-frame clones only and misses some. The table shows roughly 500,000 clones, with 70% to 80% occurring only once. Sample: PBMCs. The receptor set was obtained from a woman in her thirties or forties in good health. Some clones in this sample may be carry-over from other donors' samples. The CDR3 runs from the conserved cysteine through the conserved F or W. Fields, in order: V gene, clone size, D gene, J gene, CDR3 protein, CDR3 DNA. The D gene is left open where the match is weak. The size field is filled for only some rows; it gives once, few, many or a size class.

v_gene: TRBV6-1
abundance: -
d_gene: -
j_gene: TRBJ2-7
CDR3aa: CASSEDSGTASYEQYF
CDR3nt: TGTGCCAGCAGTGAAGACTCCGGGACCGCGTCCTACGAGCAGTACTTC

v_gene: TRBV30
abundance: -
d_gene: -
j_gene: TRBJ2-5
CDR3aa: CAWTRTETQYF
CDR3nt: TGTGCCTGGACTCGAACGGAGACCCAGTACTTC

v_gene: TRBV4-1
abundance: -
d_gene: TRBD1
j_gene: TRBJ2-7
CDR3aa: CASSQGRGQGVYEQYF
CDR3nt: TGCGCCAGCAGCCAAGGCAGGGGACAGGGGGTCTACGAGCAGTACTTC

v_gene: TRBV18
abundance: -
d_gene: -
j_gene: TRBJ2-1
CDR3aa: CASSPVQGWYNEQFF
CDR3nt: TGTGCCAGCTCACCGGTCCAGGGTTGGTACAATGAGCAGTTCTTC

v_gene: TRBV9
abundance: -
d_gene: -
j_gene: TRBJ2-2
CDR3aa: CASSVGRRGSGTGELFF
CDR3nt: TGTGCCAGCAGCGTAGGTCGCAGGGGAAGTGGAACCGGGGAGCTGTTTTTT

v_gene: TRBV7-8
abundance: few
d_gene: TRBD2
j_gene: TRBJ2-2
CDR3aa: CASSLWTSGSDGELFF
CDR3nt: TGTGCCAGCAGCTTATGGACTAGCGGGAGTGACGGGGAGCTGTTTTTT

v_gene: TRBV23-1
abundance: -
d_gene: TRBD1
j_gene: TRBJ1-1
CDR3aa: CASSQPAPQGVNTEAFF
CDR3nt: TGCGCCAGCAGTCAACCCGCCCCCCAGGGGGTGAACACTGAAGCTTTCTTT

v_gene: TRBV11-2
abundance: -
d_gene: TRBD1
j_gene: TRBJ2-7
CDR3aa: CASSLETGAYEQYF
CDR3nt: TGTGCCAGCAGCTTAGAGACAGGGGCCTACGAGCAGTACTTC

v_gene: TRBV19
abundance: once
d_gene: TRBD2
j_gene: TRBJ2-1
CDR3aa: CASSIGGTSSHEQFF
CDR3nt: TGTGCCAGTAGTATAGGGGGGACTAGCTCCCATGAGCAGTTCTTC

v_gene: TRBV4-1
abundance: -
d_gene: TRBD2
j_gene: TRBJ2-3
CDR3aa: CASSPTSGSADPDTQYF
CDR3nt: TGCGCCAGCAGCCCTACTAGCGGGAGCGCTGATCCAGATACGCAGTATTTT

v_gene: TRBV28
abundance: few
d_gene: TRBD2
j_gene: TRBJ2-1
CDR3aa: CASNPSGRAINEQFF
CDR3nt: TGTGCCAGCAATCCAAGCGGGAGGGCCATCAATGAGCAGTTCTTC

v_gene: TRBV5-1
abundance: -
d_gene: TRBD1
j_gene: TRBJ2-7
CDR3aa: CASSRTGGSYEQYF
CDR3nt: TGCGCCAGCAGCAGGACAGGGGGGTCCTACGAGCAGTACTTC

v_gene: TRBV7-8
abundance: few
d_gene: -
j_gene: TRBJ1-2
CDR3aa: CASSLQRGLYGYTF
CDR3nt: TGTGCCAGCAGCTTACAAAGGGGACTCTATGGCTACACCTTC

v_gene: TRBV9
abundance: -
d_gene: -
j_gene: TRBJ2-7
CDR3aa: CASSVNGVWNEQYF
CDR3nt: TGTGCCAGCAGCGTAAACGGGGTCTGGAACGAGCAGTACTTC

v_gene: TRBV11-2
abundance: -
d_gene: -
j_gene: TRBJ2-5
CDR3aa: CASSLEEGLSQYF
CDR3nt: TGTGCCAGCAGCTTAGAAGAAGGGCTAAGCCAGTACTTC

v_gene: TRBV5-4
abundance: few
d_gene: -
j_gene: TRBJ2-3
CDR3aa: CASSLGAARGSTDTQYF
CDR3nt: TGTGCCAGCAGCTTGGGCGCGGCCAGGGGAAGCACAGATACGCAGTATTTT

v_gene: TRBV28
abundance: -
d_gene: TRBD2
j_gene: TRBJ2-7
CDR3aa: CASSLWTSGRYSYEQYF
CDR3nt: TGTGCCAGCAGTTTATGGACTAGCGGGAGGTATTCCTACGAGCAGTACTTC

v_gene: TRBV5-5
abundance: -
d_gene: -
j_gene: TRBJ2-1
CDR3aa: CASSALAGRNEQFF
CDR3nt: TGTGCCAGCAGCGCCCTAGCAGGTAGGAATGAGCAGTTCTTC

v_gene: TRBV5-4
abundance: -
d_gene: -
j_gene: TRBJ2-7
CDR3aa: CASSLDAGTAYEQYF
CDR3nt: TGTGCCAGCAGCTTGGACGCGGGGACGGCCTACGAGCAGTACTTC

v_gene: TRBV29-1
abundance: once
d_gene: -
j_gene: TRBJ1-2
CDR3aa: CSVGDTNYGYTF
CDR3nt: TGCAGCGTTGGAGACACTAACTATGGCTACACCTTC

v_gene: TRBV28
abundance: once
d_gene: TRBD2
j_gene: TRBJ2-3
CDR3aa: CASSSRAGSADTQYF
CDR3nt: TGTGCCAGCAGTTCGCGAGCGGGAAGCGCAGATACGCAGTATTTT